This T cell receptor beta chain was sequenced during a study of high-grade serous ovarian cancer treatment subgroups. Tumor samples were obtained before definitive surgery or chemotherapy. The V and J ends lost 4 bases and 4 bases, in that order; junction bases with no gene match: 3. CDR1 and CDR2 (germline): SGHVS, FNYEAQ. The CDR3 has 14 amino acids. Regarding the study as a whole: TCR relatedness rose with neoantigen level and trended with mutation load. Spatial context was lost because tumors were sequenced in bulk.

About this clone: The antigen remains unidentified.

The method was immunoSEQ multiplex PCR; TCRdb's version includes in-frame clones alone and lacks a portion of them. Here the sample spans 13,000 or so clones, 88% being singletons. The sequenced material came from tumor tissue. This receptor was taken from a human donor with high-grade serous ovarian cancer. The rearrangement links TRBV7-6 to TRBJ2-2; 7 nucleotides match TRBD1. The DNA for the CDR3 is TGTGCCAGCAGCTCAACAGGGGCCACCGGGGAGCTGTTTTTT. It specifies CASSSTGATGELFF. The full variable domain, completed using reference TRBV7-6 and TRBJ2-2, is GAGVSQSPRYKVTKRGQDVALRCDPISGHVSLYWYRQALGQGPEFLTYFNYEAQQDKSGLPNDRFSAERPEGSISTLTIQRTEQRDSAMYRCASSSTGATGELFFGEGSRLTVL.